This TCR beta chain was identified in a study of T-cell reconstitution after alpha-beta-depleted transplantation in children. Regarding the study as a whole: A year post-transplant, T-cell counts and diversity derived mostly from newly produced T cells. There were some patients whose high TCRbeta diversity at day 60 came from surviving recipient T cells and thymic progenitors. Several hundred expanded graft clones reportedly gave rise to the alpha-beta T cells present about two months after transplant.

Remarks on this clonotype: Its antigen is still unknown.

This CDR3 comprises 16 residues. Germline V gene data show CDR1 as SGHVS and CDR2 as FQNEAQ. Unmatched junction bases numbered 11, after V lost 5 bases and J lost 3 bases. Unique molecular identifiers tagged the TCRbeta library. Using its own MiXCR run on the PCR reads, TCRdb lists one record per CDR3 protein. The sample includes 700,000 to 950,000 distinct CDR3 sequences, roughly 16% seen only once; the top ten take under 6%. The clonotype was recovered from a male patient aged 5 to 17 who had a stem cell transplant for acute lymphoblastic leukemia, so the T cells may come from the graft donor. Sequences were derived from PBMCs, mostly from graft donor cells, sampled 360 days after TCRalphabeta/CD19-depleted stem cell transplant. The chain has TRBV7-8 and TRBJ2-5; TRBD1 aligns across 8 bases. CDR3 amino acids: CASSARTGYFKETQYF. CDR3 nucleotide sequence: TGTGCCAGCAGCGCCAGGACAGGGTACTTTAAAGAGACCCAGTACTTC.